Each of the 28 T cell receptor beta chains below was sequenced from the same sample in a study of blood T cell repertoires in COVID-19. Using immunoSEQ multiplex PCR, the repertoire was profiled, and TCRdb retains in-frame clones only, with some absent. This table holds about 47,000 clones, 69% found once. Sequenced input: peripheral blood. These TCRs come from a man older than 75 with acute or convalescent COVID-19.

This clone showed up just a few times. The genes are TRBV6-1 and TRBJ2-7, with 7 bases that match TRBD1. Germline V gene sequence: CDR1 MNHNS, CDR2 SASEGT. Unmatched junction bases numbered 17, after V lost 2 bases and J lost 7 bases. The CDR3 extends over 17 amino acids. The CDR3 reads CASSEWTGDRHPGEQYF. CDR3 sequence (DNA): TGTGCCAGCAGTGAATGGACAGGCGATCGTCACCCCGGGGAGCAGTACTTC.

The gene calls are TRBV7-8 and TRBJ1-2, with D perhaps matching TRBD1 (6 bases). The CDR3 contains 13 residues. Germline-derived CDR1 and CDR2 are SGHVS and FQNEAQ. Trimming left V 2 bases short and J 7 bases short, with 11 bases between. CDR3 in amino acids: CASSLLAGAGYTF. The CDR3 coding sequence is TGTGCCAGCAGCTTATTGGCAGGGGCTGGCTACACCTTC.

This clone occurred a few times. The chain links TRBV29-1 to TRBJ1-5, with a weak D call TRBD1 (5 bases). The V gene lost 6 bases and the J gene lost 5 bases, with 11 bases spanning the gap. Germline V gene sequence: CDR1 SQVTM, CDR2 ANQGSEA. This CDR3 is 12 amino acids long. The DNA of the CDR3 is TGCAGCGTGGGGGAGGTGGATCAGCCCCAGCATTTT. Translating it yields CSVGEVDQPQHF.

V is TRBV7-2 and J is TRBJ1-1; D is uncertain. The CDR3 covers 12 residues. In germline, CDR1 is SGHTA, CDR2 FQGNSA. V dropped 5 bases and J dropped 5 bases, with 9 bases sitting between them. The CDR3 DNA reads TGTGCCAGCAGCCTGACGGGGACTGAAGCTTTCTTT. Translation: CASSLTGTEAFF.

The genes are TRBV6-2 or TRBV6-3 and TRBJ2-1, with 7 bases aligning to TRBD2. CDR1 and CDR2 (germline): MNHEY, SVGEGT. V lost 5 bases to trimming and J lost 3 bases; unmatched junction nucleotides: 10. The CDR3 extends over 16 amino acids. CDR3: CASSPFAGENYNEQFF. CDR3 bases: TGTGCCAGCAGTCCATTCGCGGGAGAGAACTACAATGAGCAGTTCTTC.

This clone was counted a few times. The J gene is TRBJ2-3, the V gene TRBV5-4, with D possibly being TRBD1 (6 bases). V lost 3 bases, J lost 7 bases, and 18 bases lay in between. The CDR3 covers 15 residues. Germline V CDR1 and CDR2: SGHNT, YYREEE (reference sequence). The chain's CDR3 is CASSSAGNRDNTQYF. In nucleotides, the CDR3 is TGTGCCAGCAGCTCGGCAGGGAACAGGGATAATACGCAGTATTTT. The full variable domain, completed using reference TRBV5-4 and TRBJ2-3, is ETGVTQSPTHLIKTRGQQVTLRCSSQSGHNTVSWYQQALGQGPQFIFQYYREEENGRGNFPPRFSGLQFPNYSSELNVNALELDDSALYLCASSSAGNRDNTQYFGPGTRLTVL.

This rearrangement joins TRBV7-9 to TRBJ2-5; D gene ambiguous. Trimming shortened V by 6 bases and J by 5 bases, and 13 bases separated the two germline ends. Germline V gene lookup returns CDR1 SEHNR and CDR2 FQNEAQ (reference sequence). There are 13 residues in the CDR3. The CDR3 spells CASSSRGWETQYF. The DNA for the CDR3 is TGTGCCAGCAGTTCCCGAGGATGGGAGACCCAGTACTTC. The complete variable domain, with remaining parts taken from reference TRBV7-9 and TRBJ2-5, reads DTGVSQNPRHKITKRGQNVTFRCDPISEHNRLYWYRQTLGQGPEFLTYFQNEAQLEKSRLLSDRFSAERPKGSFSTLEIQRTEQGDSAMYLCASSSRGWETQYFGPGTRLLVL.

The CDR3 bases are TGTGCCAGCCGCCGGGGGGGGGACCGAAACTATGGCTACACCTTC. Amino acids: CASRRGGDRNYGYTF. V gene TRBV3-1 (or the pseudogene TRBV3-2) combines with J gene TRBJ1-2, with D tentatively TRBD1 (5 bases). Germline V gives CDR1 LGHDT, CDR2 YNNKEL (reference sequence). Between the trimmed V and J ends, which lost 8 bases and 2 bases, there was a span of 18 bases. The CDR3 has 15 residues.

The rearrangement uses TRBV7-9 and TRBJ1-1; 8 nucleotides agree with TRBD1. The V gene end was trimmed by 5 bases and the J gene end by 11 bases; junction bases not matched to a gene: 13. The CDR3 length is 14 residues. Germline V gene sequence: CDR1 SEHNR, CDR2 FQNEAQ (reference sequence). CDR3 DNA: TGTGCCAGCAGCCCCTCCGCCCCAGGGGGCAGGGCTTTCTTT. Translated: CASSPSAPGGRAFF.

Only one count was recorded for this clone. The chain has TRBV20-1 and TRBJ2-7, with TRBD1 matching over 9 bases. This CDR3 region has 13 residues. V was clipped by 3 bases and J by 4 bases; unmatched bases: 4. Germline CDR1 is DFQATT and CDR2 is SNEGSKA (reference sequence). The CDR3 DNA reads TGCAGTGCTAGTTTGACAGGGGGGTACGAGCAGTACTTC. As protein: CSASLTGGYEQYF.

This clone occurred once. The chain joins TRBV7-2 to TRBJ2-3, with 8 bases fitting TRBD1. Looked up from germline, CDR1 is SGHTA and CDR2 is FQGNSA. This CDR3 spans 17 amino acids. The trim removed 1 base at V and 2 bases at J, leaving 8 bases unmatched. CDR3 sequence (DNA): TGTGCCAGCAGCTTAGGAGGACAGGGACTGTTCACAGATACGCAGTATTTT. It codes for CASSLGGQGLFTDTQYF. Drawing the rest from reference TRBV7-2 and TRBJ2-3, the complete variable domain is GAGVSQSPSNKVTEKGKDVELRCDPISGHTALYWYRQSLGQGLEFLIYFQGNSAPDKSGLPSDRFSAERTGGSVSTLTIQRTQQEDSAVYLCASSLGGQGLFTDTQYFGPGTRLTVL.

This clone was recorded once. V is TRBV11-3 and J is TRBJ2-2, with TRBD1 identical over 9 bases. Germline V gene data show CDR1 as SGHNT and CDR2 as YENEEA. Trimming removed 6 bases from V and 6 bases from J; junction bases left unmatched: 11. The CDR3 has 16 residues. The CDR3: CASRPPDRGPPGELFF. CDR3 in DNA: TGTGCCAGCAGGCCGCCGGACAGGGGTCCCCCCGGGGAGCTGTTTTTT.

This CDR3 is CATSDSSAYSYNEQFF. CDR3 nucleotide sequence: TGTGCCACCAGTGATTCTAGCGCCTACTCCTACAATGAGCAGTTCTTC. The gene calls are TRBV24-1 and TRBJ2-1, with D maybe TRBD2 (6 bases). The length of the CDR3 is 16 residues. V dropped 2 bases and J dropped 0 bases, with 10 bases sitting between them. The V gene's germline CDR1 is KGHDR and CDR2 SFDVKD.

The V call is TRBV5-4, the J call TRBJ2-5; 9 bases agree with TRBD1. The germline V gene encodes CDR1 SGHNT and CDR2 YYREEE (reference sequence). CDR3 size: 15 residues. V shed 6 bases and J 5 bases; nucleotides not matched to a gene: 11. The CDR3 is CASKSTGGAVETQYF. The CDR3 coding sequence is TGTGCCAGCAAATCTACAGGGGGCGCGGTGGAGACCCAGTACTTC. Full variable domain (missing parts from reference TRBV5-4 and TRBJ2-5): ETGVTQSPTHLIKTRGQQVTLRCSSQSGHNTVSWYQQALGQGPQFIFQYYREEENGRGNFPPRFSGLQFPNYSSELNVNALELDDSALYLCASKSTGGAVETQYFGPGTRLLVL.

This sequence joins TRBV3-1 (or the pseudogene TRBV3-2) and TRBJ1-6; D gene uncertain. The germline CDR1 and CDR2 sequences are LGHDT and YNNKEL (reference sequence). CDR3 size: 13 residues. The germline V and J ends were trimmed by 1 base and 13 bases, with 11 bases remaining between them. DNA for the CDR3: TGTGCCAGCAGCCAAGGCCCCATCGGGCCCCTCCACTTT. It translates to CASSQGPIGPLHF.

For this clone: The junction does not match germline at one end; this may be a read error. The gene calls are TRBV2 and TRBJ1-1, with D possibly being TRBD1 (5 bases). CDR1 is SNHLY and CDR2 is FYNNEI in the germline V gene. The CDR3 covers 9 residues. CDR3 DNA sequence: TGTGCCAGCTCAACGGGGGATCTCTTT. This codes for CASSTGDLF.

The chain has TRBV14 and TRBJ1-3; 8 bases match TRBD1. From germline, CDR1 is SGHDN and CDR2 FVKESK. V lost 4 bases, J lost 3 bases, and 8 bases stayed unmatched. The CDR3 is made up of 16 amino acids. The CDR3 nucleotides are TGTGCCAGCAGCCGCCACGGACAGGGCTTTGGAAACACCATATATTTT. It translates to CASSRHGQGFGNTIYF.

This chain links TRBV9 with TRBJ1-1; 7 positions match TRBD1. There are 14 residues in the CDR3. The germline CDR1 and CDR2 sequences are SGDLS and YYNGEE. With V trimmed by 2 bases and J by 2 bases, 3 bases remained unmatched. The CDR3 DNA is TGTGCCAGCAGCGTGACAGGGCTTAACACTGAAGCTTTCTTT. It specifies CASSVTGLNTEAFF.

This clone has just a few counts. The chain couples TRBV6-2 or TRBV6-3 to TRBJ1-2, with D possibly being TRBD1 (6 bases). V dropped 1 base and J dropped 4 bases, with 10 bases sitting between them. This CDR3 has 14 residues. Germline V CDR1 and CDR2: MNHEY, SVGEGT. CDR3 in DNA: TGTGCCAGCAGTTACTACAGGGTGAGCTATGGCTACACCTTC. Translated: CASSYYRVSYGYTF.

This clone was picked up one time. The genes are TRBV2 and TRBJ2-1, with D possibly being TRBD2 (7 bases). Germline V CDR1 and CDR2: SNHLY, FYNNEI. V shed 3 bases and J shed 4 bases, with 13 bases lying between them. The length of the CDR3 is 15 residues. CDR3 in DNA: TGTGCCAGCAGTGAGAGGGAGGGGGGGTACAATGAGCAGTTCTTC. This sequence encodes CASSEREGGYNEQFF.

The genes are TRBV4-1 and TRBJ2-3; TRBD2 aligns across 14 bases. Germline trimming cut 3 bases from V and 4 bases from J; bases unmatched to any gene: 9. Germline assignment: CDR1 MGHRA and CDR2 YSYEKL. The CDR3 is 18 amino acids. The CDR3 sequence is CASSHFSGTSGGPDTQYF. The CDR3 DNA follows: TGCGCCAGCAGCCATTTCTCCGGGACTAGCGGGGGACCAGATACGCAGTATTTT.

This clone was counted between two and nine times. The chain recombines TRBV6-5 with TRBJ1-2, with 9 bases fitting TRBD1. CDR1 and CDR2 (germline): MNHEY, SVGAGI. J lost 7 bases, V lost 8 bases, and 11 bases had no gene match. The CDR3 covers 14 residues. CDR3 coding DNA: TGTGCCAGCGCCACAAACAGGGGGCTTTCTGGCTACACCTTC. This encodes CASATNRGLSGYTF.

This chain connects TRBV25-1 to TRBJ1-1, with 8 bases fitting TRBD1. The CDR3 covers 13 residues. V trimming: 2 bases; J trimming: 4 bases; junction bases outside the gene matches: 0. Germline-derived CDR1 and CDR2 are MGHDK and SYGVNS. CDR3 sequence: CASSEQGATEAFF. The CDR3 region has the DNA TGTGCCAGCAGTGAACAGGGGGCCACTGAAGCTTTCTTT.

This clone showed up just once. The chain has TRBV10-2 and TRBJ2-7, with TRBD1 matching over 7 bases. The germline V gene encodes CDR1 WSHSY and CDR2 SAAADI. The CDR3 is made up of 18 amino acids. The trim removed 4 bases at V and 2 bases at J, leaving 17 bases unmatched. The CDR3 spells CASSGPGQTPLLAYEQYF. The CDR3, as DNA: TGCGCCAGCAGTGGCCCGGGACAGACTCCTTTATTGGCCTACGAGCAGTACTTC.

As to this clone: One junction end disagrees with the germline gene, perhaps due to a read error. The genes are TRBV10-3 and TRBJ1-2, with D hard to call. Germline lookup yields CDR1 ENHRY and CDR2 SYGVKD. This CDR3 spans 17 amino acids. In DNA, the CDR3 is TGTGCCATCAGTGAGTCGGGAGGGCACAACGACAACTATCGCTACACCTTC. This translates into CAISESGGHNDNYRYTF.

This clone was recorded once. V and J are TRBV5-4 and TRBJ2-5; 9 nucleotides agree with TRBD2. CDR1 is SGHNT, CDR2 YYREEE, per germline (reference sequence). The CDR3 runs 18 residues. V lost 3 bases, J lost 1 base, and 13 bases stayed unmatched. The CDR3 loop is CASSSYRLAAPLQETQYF. DNA for the CDR3: TGTGCCAGCAGCTCGTATCGACTAGCGGCCCCTCTCCAAGAGACCCAGTACTTC.

The gene calls are TRBV2 and TRBJ1-2; a weak D match, TRBD1 (6 bases). The CDR3 is 14 residues long. CDR1 and CDR2 from the germline V gene are SNHLY and FYNNEI. Trimming cost V 4 bases and J 1 base, with 10 bases left between them. The CDR3 region has the DNA TGTGCCAGCAGTGTACGACAGGTTAACTATGGCTACACCTTC. This encodes CASSVRQVNYGYTF.

The J gene is TRBJ2-7, the V gene TRBV12-5; D gene ambiguous. V was pared by 0 bases and J by 3 bases, with 6 bases between. Germline CDR1 LGHNT, CDR2 FRNRAP. The CDR3 length is 13 residues. CDR3 sequence reads: CASGLVLSYEQYF. In nucleotides, the CDR3 is TGTGCTAGTGGTTTGGTACTAAGCTACGAGCAGTACTTC.